This entry concerns a single TCR beta chain. What it recognizes is unknown. The CDR3 is made up of 14 amino acids. Germline assignment: CDR1 SGDLS and CDR2 YYNGEE. Trimming cost V 0 bases and J 5 bases; bases outside gene matches: 4. This sample was taken from a study of shared clonotypes between healthy human individuals. Study observations and caveats: Sorted-subset sequencing was shown by rarefaction to be incomplete despite large depth. Sharing across four donors was highest in naive CD4 (approximately 5%) and lowest in memory CD8 (roughly 0.4%). Clonotype sharing levels among donors were expected to vary with sequencing depth.

Several immunoSEQ plates received, in even portions, the genomic DNA of each subset. TCRdb's copy holds only in-frame clones and misses some; the assay was immunoSEQ multiplex PCR. The sample yields about 2 million clones, roughly 94% seen once. The naive CD8 population came from CD45RO-negative cells selected for CCR7, without terminally differentiated effector memory CD45RA+ cells. The chain recombines TRBV9 with TRBJ2-7, with 8 bases matching TRBD1. The TCR comes from a man between 18 and 35 years old in good health. The source material was naive CD8+ T cells sorted from blood. In DNA, the CDR3 is TGTGCCAGCAGCGTAGAGGGACAGGACGACGAGCAGTACTTC. This translates into CASSVEGQDDEQYF. Combining the CDR3 with reference TRBV9 and TRBJ2-7 gives the whole variable domain DSGVTQTPKHLITATGQRVTLRCSPRSGDLSVYWYQQSLDQGLQFLIQYYNGEERAKGNILERFSAQQFPDLHSELNLSSLELGDSALYFCASSVEGQDDEQYFGPGTRLTVT.